This entry concerns a single TCR beta chain. The CDR3 loop spans 13 amino acids. V was pared by 5 bases and J by 2 bases, with 4 bases of the junction left unmatched. Germline V gives CDR1 DFQATT, CDR2 SNEGSKA (reference sequence). These data come from a study of blood T cells in healthy people across ages. Then a second PCR, running about 6 to 12 cycles, was carried out with a sample-barcoded 5' primer and a J-beta primer mix. TCRdb redid the calling of the 5' RACE reads with MiXCR, one entry per CDR3 protein. Among around 800,000 distinct CDR3 sequences listed, under 45% were seen once. The chain carries TRBV20-1 and TRBJ1-2; 8 positions match TRBD1. The sequenced sample consisted of blood. This receptor was identified in a man aged 60 to 69 in good health. CDR3 nucleotide sequence: TGCAGTGCTCGCGGGACAGGAAACTATGGCTACACCTTC. Translation gives CSARGTGNYGYTF.